This T cell receptor beta chain emerged from a study of blood T cell repertoires in COVID-19. Across the whole study: Material from acute and convalescent COVID-19 was sourced from the United States, Italy and Spain. Sources were T cells, B-cell-depleted T cells, or PBMCs; the material itself was cDNA or gDNA.

This clone was observed a handful of times. Measured with immunoSEQ multiplex PCR; TCRdb has only the in-frame clones, and not every one. The table includes a few hundred thousand clones, about nine tenths detected once. Per the germline V gene, CDR1 is LGHNA and CDR2 is YSLEER. Trimming pared 0 bases from V and 4 bases from J, leaving 10 bases between. The CDR3 runs 14 residues. Those enrolled, adults aged roughly 18 to 89 years, came from about two dozen US areas. Allocation to cohorts depended on clinical history reported by the participants. Sequenced sample: PBMCs or T cells enriched from blood (not recorded which). The rearrangement links TRBV4-3 to TRBJ2-7; D possibly corresponds to TRBD1 (6 bases). This receptor was taken from a human donor in a cohort exposed to, infected with or recovered from COVID-19 (not recorded which). The donor label of this sample is uncertain. Here the CDR3 reads CASSQEIRGYEQYF. The CDR3 bases are TGCGCCAGCAGCCAAGAGATTAGGGGGTACGAGCAGTACTTC.